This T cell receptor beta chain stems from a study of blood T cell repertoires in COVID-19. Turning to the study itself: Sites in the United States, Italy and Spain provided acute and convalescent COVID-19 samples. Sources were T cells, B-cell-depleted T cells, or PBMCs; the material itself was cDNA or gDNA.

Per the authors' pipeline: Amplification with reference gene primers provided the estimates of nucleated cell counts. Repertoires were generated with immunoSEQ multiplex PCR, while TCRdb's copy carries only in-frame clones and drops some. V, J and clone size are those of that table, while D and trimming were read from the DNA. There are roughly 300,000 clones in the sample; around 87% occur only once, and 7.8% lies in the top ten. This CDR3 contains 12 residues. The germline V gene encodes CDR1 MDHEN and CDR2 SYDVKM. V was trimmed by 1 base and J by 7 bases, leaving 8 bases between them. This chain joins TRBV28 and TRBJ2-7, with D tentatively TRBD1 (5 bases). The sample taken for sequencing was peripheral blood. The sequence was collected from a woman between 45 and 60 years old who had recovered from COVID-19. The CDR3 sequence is CASSLSGKEQYF. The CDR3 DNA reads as TGTGCCAGCAGTTTATCAGGGAAAGAGCAGTACTTC.